The 5 T cell receptor beta chains in this list originate from one sample, sequenced in a study of T cell responses to AZD1222 COVID-19 vaccine (dated by TCRdb to the early 2020s). Libraries were built with the immunoSEQ multiplex PCR assay. This is the immuneACCESS table as TCRdb keeps it, with only in-frame sequences that have V and J called. A part of the clones is gone; compared with another copy, unresolved V genes explain less than half, and the rest is unexplained. This sample is represented by 90,000 to 140,000 clones; 88% of them were singletons. The top ten clonotypes cover roughly 9.2% of the sample. The time point label, as the study defines it: baseline before first vaccination. Source: peripheral blood, taken on day 0 of AZD1222 vaccination. The receptors stem from an adult in good health.

The chain couples TRBV28 to TRBJ2-7; the D is unclear. The germline V and J ends were trimmed by 5 bases and 3 bases, with 17 bases remaining between them. CDR1 MDHEN and CDR2 SYDVKM come from the germline V gene. The CDR3 runs to 15 residues. DNA for the CDR3: TGTGCCAGCAGTCACCACAAAGCTCCCTTCTACGAGCAGTACTTC. Translated, it gives CASSHHKAPFYEQYF.

This chain uses TRBV6-6 with TRBJ1-5, with D uncertain. The germline CDR1 and CDR2 sequences are MNHNY and SVGAGI (reference sequence). V lost 0 bases and J 2 bases, leaving 8 bases between the germline ends. This CDR3 is built from 15 residues. This CDR3 is CASSYSNPGNQPQHF. The CDR3 region has the DNA TGTGCCAGCAGTTACTCGAATCCAGGCAATCAGCCCCAGCATTTT.

V usage is TRBV5-1 and J usage is TRBJ2-7; 10 bases line up with TRBD2. The germline gives CDR1 SGHRS, CDR2 YFSETQ. The CDR3 length is 17 residues. The V segment lost 9 bases and the J segment 0 bases; nucleotides outside the gene matches: 15. CDR3 DNA sequence: TGCGCCACCCGGCCGGGACTAGCGACAGTTGGCTCCTACGAGCAGTACTTC. Translating it yields CATRPGLATVGSYEQYF. The full variable domain, completed using reference TRBV5-1 and TRBJ2-7, is KAGVTQTPRYLIKTRGQQVTLSCSPISGHRSVSWYQQTPGQGLQFLFEYFSETQRNKGNFPGRFSGRQFSNSRSEMNVSTLELGDSALYLCATRPGLATVGSYEQYFGPGTRLTVT.

On this clone itself: One end of the junction fails to match germline, which may point to a read error. The chain recombines TRBV28 with TRBJ1-2; 10 bases agree with TRBD1. This CDR3 contains 14 residues. CDR1 MDHEN and CDR2 SYDVKM come from the germline V gene. The CDR3 loop is CTSCKDRGNYGYTF. The CDR3 DNA sequence: TGTACCAGTTGTAAGGACAGGGGGAACTATGGCTACACCTTC.

CDR3 sequence: CASSLSSYEQYF. The CDR3 nucleotides read TGTGCCAGCAGCTTATCCAGCTACGAGCAGTACTTC. The V call is TRBV5-6, the J call TRBJ2-7; D unresolved. Germline CDR1 reads SGHDT; CDR2 reads YYEEEE. Trimming removed 2 bases at V and 3 bases at J, with 6 bases between. The CDR3 has 12 amino acids.